A selection of T cell receptor beta chains follows, all from one sample in a study of OX40 agonist ivuxolimab in advanced cancers. Produced via immunoSEQ multiplex PCR; TCRdb's table is partial and in-frame only. This repertoire shows 100,000 to 140,000 clones, less than 95% found once; its top ten account for approximately 1.1%. The sample in question was CD4+ or CD8+ T cells sorted from blood, obtained in a trial of the OX40 agonist ivuxolimab. Source of these receptors: an adult with an advanced solid tumor such as melanoma, head and neck, liver or kidney cancer. Both conserved end residues are part of each CDR3. The D gene is left open where the match is weak.

J gene | CDR3 length | D gene | V gene | CDR3 DNA | CDR3 protein
TRBJ2-3 | 15 | - | TRBV28 | TGTGCCAGCGTAGAAGTAACGGAGAGCACAGATACGCAGTATTTT | CASVEVTESTDTQYF
TRBJ1-2 | 13 | - | TRBV4-2 | TGTGCCAGCAGCCAGCCTGGGGCGGGGGGCTACACCTTC | CASSQPGAGGYTF
TRBJ2-3 | 14 | - | TRBV12-5 | TGTGCTAGTTCCCGGGAGATGGGCACAGATACGCAGTATTTT | CASSREMGTDTQYF
TRBJ1-5 | 15 | - | TRBV2 | TGTGCCAGCACTGGGACACTTTATAGCAATCAGCCCCAGCATTTT | CASTGTLYSNQPQHF
TRBJ1-1 | 15 | TRBD1 | TRBV7-9 | TGTGCCAGCAGCTCGCCGACAGGGGTGAACACTGAAGCTTTCTTT | CASSSPTGVNTEAFF
TRBJ2-5 | 13 | - | TRBV12-5 | TGTGCTAATGGTTTTACAGGGCAGGAGACCCAGTACTTC | CANGFTGQETQYF
TRBJ1-2 | 15 | TRBD1 | TRBV28 | TGTGCCAGCAGTTCCGACAGGGTCTCGGACTATGGCTACACCTTC | CASSSDRVSDYGYTF
TRBJ1-5 | 14 | - | TRBV28 | TGTGCCAGCAGCACGAGGACGAACTATCAGCCCCAGCATTTT | CASSTRTNYQPQHF
TRBJ2-3 | 16 | - | TRBV27 | TGCGCCAGCAACCCTTGGCGGTATGGGACCACAGATACGCAGTATTTT | CASNPWRYGTTDTQYF
TRBJ1-5 | 17 | - | TRBV10-2 | TGCGCCAGCAGTGAGAGAGAGGGCTCGGGGAGCAATCAGCCCCAGCATTTT | CASSEREGSGSNQPQHF
TRBJ2-5 | 12 | TRBD2 | TRBV2 | TGTGCCAGCCGGACTAGCGGGGAGACCCAGTACTTC | CASRTSGETQYF
TRBJ1-3 | 12 | - | TRBV19 | TGTGCCAGTCGGATAGCTGGAAACACCATATATTTT | CASRIAGNTIYF
TRBJ2-1 | 16 | - | TRBV5-1 | TGCGCCAGCAGCTTGGCCCCCCGTGCGAGTACCAATGAGCAGTTCTTC | CASSLAPRASTNEQFF
TRBJ2-7 | 17 | TRBD2 | TRBV19 | TGTGCCAGTAGTGCCGCCCCCGGACTAGCGGGTCCCTACGAGCAGTACTTC | CASSAAPGLAGPYEQYF